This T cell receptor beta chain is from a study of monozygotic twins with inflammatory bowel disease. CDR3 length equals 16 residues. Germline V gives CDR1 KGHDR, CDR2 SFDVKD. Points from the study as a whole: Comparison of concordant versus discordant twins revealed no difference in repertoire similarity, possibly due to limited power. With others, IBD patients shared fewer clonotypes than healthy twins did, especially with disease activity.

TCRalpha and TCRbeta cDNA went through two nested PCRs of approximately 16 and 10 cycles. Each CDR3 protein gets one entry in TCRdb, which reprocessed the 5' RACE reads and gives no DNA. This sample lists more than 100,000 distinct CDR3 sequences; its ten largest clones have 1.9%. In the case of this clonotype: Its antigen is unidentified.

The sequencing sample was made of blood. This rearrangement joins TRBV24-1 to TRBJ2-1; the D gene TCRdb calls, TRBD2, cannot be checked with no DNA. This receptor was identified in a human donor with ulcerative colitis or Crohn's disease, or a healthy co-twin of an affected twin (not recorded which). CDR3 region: CATSVDSGATYNEQFF.